The next 24 T cell receptor beta chains were all read from a single sample in a study of blood T cell repertoires in COVID-19. Here immunoSEQ multiplex PCR was the method, and the copy in TCRdb shows in-frame clones only, minus some. The sample has under 70,000 clones, around 80% seen once. Sequencing was performed on peripheral blood. Source of these receptors: a human donor in a cohort sampled during active COVID-19.

The CDR3 region has the DNA TGTGCCAGCAGCCCGCAAACCGCAGGGGCGCACGGCTACACCTTC. This sequence encodes CASSPQTAGAHGYTF. The rearrangement joins TRBV7-2 to TRBJ1-2; D may be TRBD1 (6 bases). The germline CDR1 and CDR2 sequences are SGHTA and FQGNSA. The CDR3 totals 15 residues. Trimming left V 5 bases short and J 8 bases short, with 21 bases between.

This clone has only a few counts. For the CDR3, the DNA is TGCGCCAGCAGCCAAGTAAATTCCGAGCAGTACTTC. This encodes CASSQVNSEQYF. The chain has TRBV4-1 and TRBJ2-7; no definite D call. The CDR3 length is 12 residues. In germline, CDR1 is MGHRA, CDR2 YSYEKL. Trimming cost V 1 base and J 6 bases, with 7 bases left between them.

This clone has a handful of counts. V gene TRBV30 combines with J gene TRBJ1-5; possibly TRBD1 for D (5 bases). The germline V gene has CDR1 GTSNPN and CDR2 SVGIG (reference sequence). The CDR3 has 13 residues. V was shortened by 1 base and J by 6 bases, with 10 bases between the two germline ends. The CDR3 coding sequence is TGTGCCTGGAGTGACAGGCCGAGTCAGCCCCAGCATTTT. Translating gives CAWSDRPSQPQHF. Drawing the rest from reference TRBV30 and TRBJ1-5, the complete variable domain is SQTIHQWPATLVQPVGSPLSLECTVEGTSNPNLYWYRQAAGRGLQLLFYSVGIGQISSEVPQNLSASRPQDRQFILSSKKLLLSDSGFYLCAWSDRPSQPQHFGDGTRLSIL.

The chain carries TRBV21-1 and TRBJ2-1; TRBD2 is the table's D call and was not checked against the DNA. TRBV21-1 is designated a pseudogene. CDR3 length: 18 residues. Here the CDR3 DNA reads TGTGCCCGGGGGGGCAGGGCCATCTATCGGGTCTCCTACAATGAGCAGTTCTTC. Translating it yields CARGGRAIYRVSYNEQFF.

The chain is built from TRBV3-1 (or the pseudogene TRBV3-2) and TRBJ2-7, with D perhaps matching TRBD1 (5 bases). Trimming cost V 0 bases and J 7 bases, with 13 bases left between them. CDR3 length equals 14 residues. Per germline, CDR1 LGHDT and CDR2 YNNKEL (reference sequence). CDR3 nucleotides: TGTGCCAGCAGCCAAGAGGTTAGGACAAAAGAGCAGTACTTC. Its protein is CASSQEVRTKEQYF.

This clone has only one observation. The rearrangement uses TRBV28 and TRBJ2-7, with D tentatively TRBD2 (5 bases). The CDR3 has 13 residues. Germline V gene data show CDR1 as MDHEN and CDR2 as SYDVKM. Trimming shortened V by 8 bases and J by 0 bases, and 11 bases separated the two germline ends. The DNA of the CDR3 is TGTGCCAGCGAGCGGACCTCCTCCTACGAGCAGTACTTC. Translated: CASERTSSYEQYF.

The chain uses TRBV30 and TRBJ2-1; tentative D call: TRBD2 (8 bases). V was trimmed by 0 bases and J by 9 bases, leaving 18 bases between them. Germline CDR1 and CDR2: GTSNPN and SVGIG (reference sequence). CDR3 length: 15 residues. CDR3 residues: CAWSVPGTRQGEQFF. The CDR3 DNA follows: TGTGCCTGGAGTGTACCAGGGACTAGACAGGGTGAGCAGTTCTTC. The variable domain in full, completed from reference TRBV30 and TRBJ2-1, reads SQTIHQWPATLVQPVGSPLSLECTVEGTSNPNLYWYRQAAGRGLQLLFYSVGIGQISSEVPQNLSASRPQDRQFILSSKKLLLSDSGFYLCAWSVPGTRQGEQFFGPGTRLTVL.

This clone has a single count. V gene TRBV5-5 combines with J gene TRBJ2-7; D remains ambiguous. V lost 4 bases and J 2 bases, leaving 10 bases between the germline ends. CDR3 length: 13 residues. Germline V gene data show CDR1 as SGHKS and CDR2 as YYEKEE (reference sequence). CDR3 nucleotide sequence: TGTGCCAGCAGCCCTAGTCTAACCTACGAGCAGTACTTC. It encodes CASSPSLTYEQYF.

This clone occurred a few times. This chain joins TRBV5-6 and TRBJ1-1; weak D call: TRBD1 (5 bases). Deletions cut 0 bases from V and 11 bases from J, with 17 bases between. This CDR3 is 14 amino acids long. Germline V gene sequence: CDR1 SGHDT, CDR2 YYEEEE. CDR3 amino acids: CASSLGSAGLTAFF. CDR3 bases: TGTGCCAGCAGCTTGGGGTCGGCAGGGCTAACGGCTTTCTTT.

This sequence joins TRBV28 and TRBJ1-2; weak D call: TRBD1 (5 bases). CDR1 and CDR2 from the germline V gene are MDHEN and SYDVKM. Trimming pared 3 bases from V and 6 bases from J, leaving 11 bases between. The CDR3 is made up of 13 amino acids. CDR3 in amino acids: CASSFSRVNGYTF. The CDR3 DNA sequence: TGTGCCAGCAGTTTTTCCAGGGTGAATGGCTACACCTTC.

V is TRBV29-1 and J is TRBJ2-2; TRBD1 might be the D (7 bases). Trimming shortened V by 4 bases and J by 8 bases, and 14 bases separated the two germline ends. Germline loops: CDR1 SQVTM, CDR2 ANQGSEA. The CDR3 sequence is 13 residues long. The CDR3 spells CSVATGAGGELFF. In nucleotides, the CDR3 is TGCAGCGTTGCCACAGGGGCGGGAGGGGAGCTGTTTTTT.

The J gene is TRBJ1-6, the V gene TRBV15; no reliable D call. Germline V gene data show CDR1 as LNHNV and CDR2 as YYDKDF (reference sequence). V shed 0 bases and J shed 11 bases, with 17 bases lying between them. This CDR3 spans 16 amino acids. The CDR3 nucleotides read TGTGCCACCAGCAGAGATCGAGGGCAGACGAGTCCACCCCTCCACTTT. Its protein is CATSRDRGQTSPPLHF. Variable domain in full (rest from reference TRBV15 and TRBJ1-6): DAMVIQNPRYQVTQFGKPVTLSCSQTLNHNVMYWYQQKSSQAPKLLFHYYDKDFNNEADTPDNFQSRRPNTSFCFLDIRSPGLGDTAMYLCATSRDRGQTSPPLHFGNGTRLTVT.

DNA for the CDR3: TGTGCCAGCAGCTTCGGTGGGACTAGCGGTACCTACGAGCAGTACTTC. It codes for CASSFGGTSGTYEQYF. This sequence joins TRBV7-8 and TRBJ2-7; 11 nucleotides agree with TRBD2. The CDR3 has 16 residues. The V and J ends lost 3 bases and 2 bases, in that order; junction bases with no gene match: 6. The germline gives CDR1 SGHVS, CDR2 FQNEAQ.

The chain combines TRBV12-3 or TRBV12-4 with TRBJ2-5, with 9 bases matching TRBD1. The CDR3 extends over 13 amino acids. With V trimmed by 5 bases and J by 4 bases, 2 bases remained unmatched. The CDR3 DNA is TGTGCCAGCAGTCCGGGACAGGGAGAGACCCAGTACTTC. Protein: CASSPGQGETQYF.

V is TRBV11-2 and J is TRBJ2-5; 9 bases are a match to TRBD1. V lost 5 bases and J lost 0; bases outside the gene matches: 4. The CDR3 sequence is 15 residues long. Germline loops: CDR1 SGHAT, CDR2 FQNNGV. The CDR3 protein is CASSRDRGDQETQYF. The DNA of the CDR3 is TGTGCCAGCAGCCGCGACAGGGGGGACCAAGAGACCCAGTACTTC.

The CDR3 region has the DNA TGTGCCAGCAGCCCGGCACTGCGGGGTGAGGGTGAAAAACTGTTTTTT. Its translation is CASSPALRGEGEKLFF. The chain is built from TRBV7-9 and TRBJ1-4; D gene uncertain. Per the germline V gene, CDR1 is SEHNR and CDR2 is FQNEAQ (reference sequence). The CDR3 contains 16 residues. V was shortened by 5 bases and J by 7 bases, with 20 bases between the two germline ends.

CDR3: CASSLTGKGGAYEQYF. CDR3 DNA: TGTGCCAGCAGTTTGACAGGGAAAGGGGGTGCCTACGAGCAGTACTTC. V usage is TRBV6-6 and J usage is TRBJ2-7, with 7 bases matching TRBD1. The CDR3 consists of 16 residues. The germline V gene encodes CDR1 MNHNY and CDR2 SVGAGI (reference sequence). The junction had 11 bases not matched to a gene; V was cut back by 4 bases and J by 2 bases.

V gene TRBV18 combines with J gene TRBJ2-2; D ambiguous. The CDR3 is made up of 13 amino acids. Trimming removed 8 bases from V and 0 bases from J, with 7 bases in between. The germline V gene has CDR1 KGHSH and CDR2 LQKENI. CDR3 nucleotides: TGTGCCAGCCCTCAGGCGAACACCGGGGAGCTGTTTTTT. Its translation: CASPQANTGELFF. Complete variable domain (other parts from reference TRBV18 and TRBJ2-2): NAGVMQNPRHLVRRRGQEARLRCSPMKGHSHVYWYRQLPEEGLKFMVYLQKENIIDESGMPKERFSAEFPKEGPSILRIQQVVRGDSAAYFCASPQANTGELFFGEGSRLTVL.

This clone was counted only a few times. The sample holds other DNA sequences that translate to the same CDR3. The CDR3 protein is CASSLGRVGTQYF. CDR3 in DNA: TGTGCCAGCAGCTTAGGCAGGGTGGGTACGCAGTATTTT. The J gene is TRBJ2-3, the V gene TRBV11-3; a possible D gene is TRBD1 (5 bases). The germline V gene encodes CDR1 SGHNT and CDR2 YENEEA. V was pared by 1 base and J by 8 bases, with 10 bases between. This CDR3 is built from 13 residues.

The chain joins TRBV3-1 (or the pseudogene TRBV3-2) to TRBJ2-5, with D possibly being TRBD1 (5 bases). V was cut by 8 bases and J by 5 bases, with 18 bases left in between. In germline, CDR1 is LGHDT, CDR2 YNNKEL (reference sequence). CDR3 length: 14 residues. CDR3 DNA sequence: TGTGCCAGCCGCCGGGCCCAGGGTGGGGAGACCCAGTACTTC. This gives the protein CASRRAQGGETQYF.

V is TRBV28 and J is TRBJ1-5, with 10 bases matching TRBD1. CDR1 MDHEN and CDR2 SYDVKM come from the germline V gene. The length of the CDR3 is 17 residues. The ends lost 3 bases at V and 5 bases at J; junction bases unmatched: 10. The CDR3 spells CASSLGGQGESDQPQHF. CDR3 DNA: TGTGCCAGCAGTTTGGGTGGACAGGGGGAGTCGGATCAGCCCCAGCATTTT.

This clone has more than one count but fewer than ten. The rearrangement joins TRBV30 to TRBJ1-1; maybe TRBD1 (6 bases). V was clipped by 0 bases and J by 3 bases, with 11 bases between them. The CDR3 is 14 residues long. Germline CDR1 and CDR2: GTSNPN and SVGIG (reference sequence). Written as DNA, the CDR3 is TGTGCCTGGAGTGTGGGGGGGGGCGACACTGAAGCTTTCTTT. Its protein is CAWSVGGGDTEAFF.

The chain combines TRBV18 with TRBJ2-1; possibly TRBD1 for D (6 bases). Trimming took off 3 bases at V and 4 bases at J, with 16 bases between the two ends. The CDR3 runs 16 residues. Germline V CDR1 and CDR2: KGHSH, LQKENI. The CDR3 DNA follows: TGTGCCAGCTCACCTGCGACGGGACAACGGTACAATGAGCAGTTCTTC. Translated: CASSPATGQRYNEQFF.

The chain has TRBV7-2 and TRBJ1-1; D perhaps matches TRBD1 (6 bases). Germline-derived CDR1 and CDR2 are SGHTA and FQGNSA. There are 13 residues in the CDR3. Trimming stripped 6 bases from V and 0 bases from J, with 8 bases between. CDR3 bases: TGTGCCAGCAGATACAGGGTGAACACTGAAGCTTTCTTT. Protein sequence: CASRYRVNTEAFF. Together with reference TRBV7-2 and TRBJ1-1, the CDR3 gives the full variable domain: GAGVSQSPSNKVTEKGKDVELRCDPISGHTALYWYRQSLGQGLEFLIYFQGNSAPDKSGLPSDRFSAERTGGSVSTLTIQRTQQEDSAVYLCASRYRVNTEAFFGQGTRLTVV.